This is a list of T cell receptor beta chains from one sample in a study of blood T cell repertoires in COVID-19. Sequenced by immunoSEQ multiplex PCR; TCRdb stores in-frame clones only, minus some. The sample includes 90,000 to 120,000 clones, around nine tenths of them seen just once. The specimen was peripheral blood. The receptors come from a human donor in a cohort sampled during active COVID-19. The CDR3 runs from the conserved cysteine through the conserved F or W. D genes are given only for firm matches. Size is stated for part of the rows, as once, few or many counts, or as a class when the clone is expanded.

D | J | V | size | DNA | CDR3
NA | TRBJ2-5 | TRBV7-2 | once | TGTGCCAGCAGCTTAGAGGAGTACGCGACCCAGTACTTC | CASSLEEYATQYF
TRBD1 | TRBJ2-3 | TRBV4-3 | NA | TGCGCCAGCAGCCAGACCGACAGGGCCCCTTCTGGGACGCAGTATTTT | CASSQTDRAPSGTQYF
TRBD2 | TRBJ2-1 | TRBV6-1 | NA | TGTGCCAGCAGTGAGATGGGACTAGCTGCTCGGGGGCAGTTCTTC | CASSEMGLAARGQFF
TRBD1 | TRBJ2-1 | TRBV12-5 | NA | TGTGCTAGTGGTTTGGTCGCCGACAGGGTCAATGAGCAGTTCTTC | CASGLVADRVNEQFF
TRBD1 | TRBJ1-6 | TRBV5-8 | NA | TGTGCCAGCAGCTTGGGGCCGGGACAGGCCCAATCACCCCTCCACTTT | CASSLGPGQAQSPLHF
NA | TRBJ2-2 | TRBV15 | NA | TGTGCCACCAGCAGGGGCTCACAGGCATGGACCGGGGAGCTGTTTTTT | CATSRGSQAWTGELFF
NA | TRBJ2-1 | TRBV5-8 | NA | TGTGCCAGCAGCCCAGGCGTAACAAGGTACAATGAGCAGTTCTTC | CASSPGVTRYNEQFF
TRBD2 | TRBJ2-7 | TRBV10-2 | NA | TGCGCCAGCAGGCTAGCGGGGGGCCCGGGGGAGCAGTACTTC | CASRLAGGPGEQYF
NA | TRBJ2-7 | TRBV9 | NA | TGTGCCAGCAGCGTAGTAGGGGATGGGTACGAGCAGTACTTC | CASSVVGDGYEQYF
TRBD2 | TRBJ2-1 | TRBV19 | once | TGTGCCAGTAGTTCAGCGGGGGTAAACAATGAGCAGTTCTTC | CASSSAGVNNEQFF
TRBD1 | TRBJ1-1 | TRBV19 | NA | TGTGCCAGTAGTATAAGACAGGGTGGCACTGAAGCTTTCTTT | CASSIRQGGTEAFF
NA | TRBJ2-3 | TRBV7-7 | NA | TGTGCTAGCAGCCCCTCTAGGAGCACTAGCACAGATACGCAGTATTTT | CASSPSRSTSTDTQYF
TRBD1 | TRBJ2-7 | TRBV7-9 | NA | TGTGCCAGCAGCTCGGGACAGGTCGACCACTACGAGCAGTACTTC | CASSSGQVDHYEQYF
NA | TRBJ1-2 | TRBV5-8 | NA | TGTGCCAGCAGCTTGGCGGGAGGGTACTATGGCTACACCTTC | CASSLAGGYYGYTF
NA | TRBJ1-2 | TRBV6-5 | NA | TGTGCCAGCCGCCGGGGACTAAGCTCTGGAGTGGGCTACACCTTC | CASRRGLSSGVGYTF
NA | TRBJ2-7 | TRBV4-3 | NA | TGCGCCAGCAGCCAAAACATCGCGGGGACCGGGGAAGACGAGCAGTACTTC | CASSQNIAGTGEDEQYF
TRBD2 | TRBJ2-7 | TRBV12-3/TRBV12-4 | NA | TGTGCCAGCAGGCGGGGGATTTACGAGCAGTACTTC | CASRRGIYEQYF
NA | TRBJ2-5 | TRBV18 | once | TGTGCCAGCTCACCCCTCCGGGAGACCCAGTACTTC | CASSPLRETQYF
NA | TRBJ2-3 | TRBV27 | NA | TGTGCCAGCAGATCGCAAACGGGAGTAGATACGCAGTATTTT | CASRSQTGVDTQYF
NA | TRBJ1-2 | TRBV29-1 | NA | TGCAGCGTTGAGGGGCTTCCTCCCAATTATGGCTACACCTTC | CSVEGLPPNYGYTF
TRBD2 | TRBJ2-6 | TRBV27 | NA | TGTGCCAGCAGTTCGACTAGCGGGAGGCCTGGGGCCAACGTCCTGACTTTC | CASSSTSGRPGANVLTF
TRBD1 | TRBJ1-2 | TRBV11-2 | NA | TGTGCCAGCAGCCGGACAGGGGGCTCTAACTATGGCTACACCTTC | CASSRTGGSNYGYTF
TRBD2 | TRBJ2-2 | TRBV6-4 | NA | TGTGCCAGCAAACTAGCGGGAGAGACCGGGGAGCTGTTTTTT | CASKLAGETGELFF
NA | TRBJ2-7 | TRBV28 | NA | TGTGCCAGCAGCCGTCCTGACAGCGACTACGAGCAGTACTTC | CASSRPDSDYEQYF